A single sample gave rise to the 21 T cell receptor beta chains below, sequenced in a study of blood T cell repertoires in COVID-19. TCRdb keeps only in-frame clones here, not all; method: immunoSEQ multiplex PCR. Of 200,000 to 300,000 clones in the sample, roughly 83% are singletons; the top ten hold roughly 5.2%. Sequenced: peripheral blood. These receptors were taken from an elderly woman with COVID-19, enrolled during active disease.

V usage is TRBV4-3 and J usage is TRBJ2-5; TRBD2 matches 11 bases. Germline CDR1 reads LGHNA; CDR2 reads YSLEER. Unmatched junction bases numbered 3, after V lost 1 base and J lost 2 bases. The CDR3 is made up of 16 amino acids. In DNA form, the CDR3 reads TGCGCCAGCAGCCAAGCTCTAGCGGGGGGTCAAGAGACCCAGTACTTC. Translated: CASSQALAGGQETQYF.

J is TRBJ1-2 and V is TRBV10-3, with 10 bases fitting TRBD1. With 8 bases clipped from V and 7 bases from J, the junction kept 1 base outside the gene matches. Germline CDR1 is ENHRY and CDR2 is SYGVKD. This CDR3 has 11 amino acids. Here the CDR3 reads CAIGTGAGYTF. The CDR3 region has the DNA TGTGCCATCGGGACAGGGGCTGGCTACACCTTC.

V and J are TRBV10-3 and TRBJ1-4, with a possible D match to TRBD1 (5 bases). The CDR3 runs to 15 residues. CDR1 and CDR2 (germline): ENHRY, SYGVKD. Trimming cost V 0 bases and J 7 bases, with 12 bases left between them. The CDR3 DNA reads as TGTGCCATCAGTGAGTCTGGAGGGGCGGGTGAAAAACTGTTTTTT. Translation: CAISESGGAGEKLFF.

The chain links TRBV6-5 to TRBJ1-2; a weak D match, TRBD1 (6 bases). CDR3 length: 15 amino acids. V lost 6 bases to trimming and J lost 2 bases, with 16 bases between them. Germline assignment: CDR1 MNHEY and CDR2 SVGAGI. CDR3 amino acids: CASRQTWQGNYGYTF. In nucleotides, the CDR3 is TGTGCCAGCAGACAGACGTGGCAGGGGAACTATGGCTACACCTTC.

This sequence joins TRBV3-1 (or the pseudogene TRBV3-2) and TRBJ1-3; 8 bases are a match to TRBD1. Germline values: CDR1 LGHDT, CDR2 YNNKEL (reference sequence). CDR3 length: 16 amino acids. V was clipped by 4 bases and J by 3 bases; unmatched bases: 8. The CDR3 spells CASSRTPGQVGNTIYF. CDR3 in DNA: TGTGCCAGCAGCCGTACCCCGGGACAGGTTGGAAACACCATATATTTT.

V gene TRBV7-2 combines with J gene TRBJ2-2; weak D call: TRBD1 (5 bases). Trimming took off 7 bases at V and 3 bases at J, with 18 bases between the two ends. CDR1 is SGHTA, CDR2 FQGNSA, per germline. This CDR3 has 16 residues. The CDR3 nucleotides read TGTGCCAGCAAAAGCGTGTTAATCAGGGACACCGGGGAGCTGTTTTTT. This codes for CASKSVLIRDTGELFF.

The chain couples TRBV7-2 to TRBJ1-5; no reliable D call. The CDR3 covers 13 residues. The germline V gene encodes CDR1 SGHTA and CDR2 FQGNSA. V lost 3 bases and J 2 bases, leaving 5 bases between the germline ends. The CDR3 loop reads CASSFGRNQPQHF. DNA of the CDR3: TGTGCCAGCAGCTTCGGTCGCAATCAGCCCCAGCATTTT.

The chain couples TRBV11-2 to TRBJ2-1, with 7 bases identical to TRBD1. CDR1 is SGHAT, CDR2 FQNNGV, per germline. The CDR3 is made up of 13 amino acids. The junction had 5 bases not matched to a gene; V was cut back by 5 bases and J by 7 bases. Here the CDR3 DNA reads TGTGCCAGCAGCCCGGACAGGATTAATGAGCAGTTCTTC. It codes for CASSPDRINEQFF.

J is TRBJ1-2 and V is TRBV28; D remains unclear. Germline V gene sequence: CDR1 MDHEN, CDR2 SYDVKM. The V end was cut by 2 bases, the J end by 4 bases, with 8 bases between. This CDR3 is built from 13 residues. The CDR3 is CASSLDGLYGYTF. The CDR3 DNA reads TGTGCCAGCAGTTTAGACGGACTCTATGGCTACACCTTC.

The chain combines TRBV5-8 with TRBJ1-5; D might be TRBD1 (5 bases). CDR1 is SGHTS, CDR2 YDEGEE, per germline. The CDR3 loop spans 15 amino acids. V lost 4 bases and J 2 bases, leaving 13 bases between the germline ends. The CDR3 sequence: CASSPPGVGNQPQHF. As DNA, the CDR3 is TGTGCCAGCAGCCCCCCGGGGGTTGGCAATCAGCCCCAGCATTTT. The full variable domain, completed using reference TRBV5-8 and TRBJ1-5, is EAGVTQSPTHLIKTRGQQATLRCSPISGHTSVYWYQQALGLGLQFLLWYDEGEERNRGNFPPRFSGRQFPNYSSELNVNALELEDSALYLCASSPPGVGNQPQHFGDGTRLSIL.

The V gene is TRBV7-9, the J gene TRBJ1-5; the D gene is possibly TRBD1 (6 bases). The V end lost 8 bases, the J end lost 0 bases, and 11 bases lay between the germline ends. The CDR3 has 14 amino acids. CDR1 and CDR2 from the germline V gene are SEHNR and FQNEAQ (reference sequence). The CDR3 DNA is TGTGCCAGCGGCAGGGGTAATAGCAATCAGCCCCAGCATTTT. Its translation: CASGRGNSNQPQHF.

V is TRBV28 and J is TRBJ2-5, with 8 bases identical to TRBD2. Germline CDR1 and CDR2: MDHEN and SYDVKM. This CDR3 is 16 amino acids long. The ends lost 4 bases at V and 7 bases at J; junction bases unmatched: 14. The DNA of the CDR3 is TGTGCCAGCAGTTCCTCTGGTAGCGGGGTGGGGGGGACCCAGTACTTC. Translation gives CASSSSGSGVGGTQYF.

The rearrangement uses TRBV9 and TRBJ1-1, with 9 bases identical to TRBD1. This CDR3 has 14 residues. V shed 5 bases, J shed 3 bases, and the junction held 5 bases outside the gene matches. Germline V CDR1 and CDR2: SGDLS, YYNGEE. The CDR3 coding sequence is TGTGCCAGCAGAGAGACAGGGGGTCACACTGAAGCTTTCTTT. Residues: CASRETGGHTEAFF.

The gene calls are TRBV11-2 and TRBJ2-1, with a possible D match to TRBD2 (5 bases). Trimming left V 1 base short and J 4 bases short, with 8 bases between. The CDR3 contains 14 residues. Germline V gene data show CDR1 as SGHAT and CDR2 as FQNNGV. CDR3 protein: CASSLGRAYNEQFF. The CDR3 bases are TGTGCCAGCAGCTTAGGGCGGGCATACAATGAGCAGTTCTTC. The full variable domain, with the rest looked up from reference TRBV11-2 and TRBJ2-1, is EAGVAQSPRYKIIEKRQSVAFWCNPISGHATLYWYQQILGQGPKLLIQFQNNGVVDDSQLPKDRFSAERLKGVDSTLKIQPAKLEDSAVYLCASSLGRAYNEQFFGPGTRLTVL.

The chain uses TRBV5-4 and TRBJ2-5, with D perhaps matching TRBD1 (6 bases). CDR3 length: 13 residues. Germline V CDR1 and CDR2: SGHNT, YYREEE (reference sequence). Trimming pared 2 bases from V and 4 bases from J, leaving 9 bases between. For the CDR3, the DNA is TGTGCCAGCAGCTTCCAGGGGTCAGAGACCCAGTACTTC. Translation: CASSFQGSETQYF.

The chain has TRBV3-1 (or the pseudogene TRBV3-2) and TRBJ1-1, with D tentatively TRBD1 (5 bases). Germline V lookup: CDR1 LGHDT, CDR2 YNNKEL (reference sequence). The CDR3 is 17 amino acids. Trimming took 5 bases from V and 0 from J, leaving 19 bases between them. The CDR3 spells CASSFYFRETVNTEAFF. For the CDR3, the DNA is TGTGCCAGCAGCTTTTATTTCCGGGAGACAGTGAACACTGAAGCTTTCTTT.

The chain recombines TRBV28 with TRBJ1-4, with D possibly being TRBD1 (5 bases). This CDR3 spans 14 amino acids. Trimming pared 5 bases from V and 5 bases from J, leaving 12 bases between. Per the germline V gene, CDR1 is MDHEN and CDR2 is SYDVKM. The CDR3 DNA sequence: TGTGCCAGCAGTGAGACAGTCATAAATGAAAAACTGTTTTTT. Encoded protein: CASSETVINEKLFF.

The chain carries TRBV3-1 (or the pseudogene TRBV3-2) and TRBJ1-4; TRBD1 might be the D (5 bases). Between the trimmed V and J ends, which lost 4 bases and 4 bases, there was a span of 16 bases. The germline CDR1 and CDR2 sequences are LGHDT and YNNKEL (reference sequence). The length of the CDR3 is 16 residues. The CDR3 is CASSPREGQGNEKLFF. The CDR3 nucleotides read TGTGCCAGCAGCCCCCGGGAGGGTCAGGGTAATGAAAAACTGTTTTTT.

V usage is TRBV29-1 and J usage is TRBJ1-2; 10 positions agree with TRBD1. After removal of 6 bases from V and 8 bases from J, the junction contained 12 bases not matched to a gene. From germline, CDR1 is SQVTM and CDR2 ANQGSEA. This CDR3 contains 14 residues. The CDR3 is CSVDGGQGFRGYTF. CDR3 nucleotides: TGCAGCGTAGACGGGGGACAGGGGTTTCGGGGCTACACCTTC.

This clone was counted a single time. The J gene is TRBJ2-2, the V gene TRBV30; D is undetermined. The germline V and J ends were trimmed by 5 bases and 8 bases, with 24 bases remaining between them. CDR1 is GTSNPN and CDR2 is SVGIG in the germline V gene (reference sequence). The CDR3 extends over 16 amino acids. The CDR3 coding sequence is TGTGCCTGGCACGAGTATTGGGCCACATTTGAGGGGGAGCTGTTTTTT. Translation gives CAWHEYWATFEGELFF.

This clone turned up a few times. The rearrangement uses TRBV20-1 and TRBJ1-6; D is possibly TRBD1 (6 bases). Trimming took off 3 bases at V and 8 bases at J, with 14 bases between the two ends. Germline CDR1 DFQATT, CDR2 SNEGSKA (reference sequence). This CDR3 has 14 residues. The CDR3 DNA reads as TGCAGTGCTAGTCGGGGGGCGATCGATTCACCCCTCCACTTT. It specifies CSASRGAIDSPLHF.